One sample yielded the 23 T cell receptor beta chains listed below, sequenced in a study of shared clonotypes between healthy human individuals. Measured with immunoSEQ multiplex PCR; TCRdb has only the in-frame clones, and not every one. The sample includes hundreds of thousands of clones, approximately 71% of them seen just once. Sequenced sample: PBMCs. The source is a woman aged 40 to 49 in good health. Some clones in this sample may be carry-over from other donors' samples.

V gene TRBV30 combines with J gene TRBJ2-1; weak D call: TRBD1 (6 bases). Germline V gene data show CDR1 as GTSNPN and CDR2 as SVGIG (reference sequence). This CDR3 spans 13 amino acids. The V and J ends lost 5 bases and 5 bases respectively, with 13 bases between them. The CDR3 DNA sequence: TGTGCCTGGGCACAGGGCCGGAACAATGAGCAGTTCTTC. Protein: CAWAQGRNNEQFF.

The rearrangement joins TRBV5-1 to TRBJ2-7, with TRBD2 matching over 7 bases. Germline CDR1 SGHRS, CDR2 YFSETQ. The CDR3 covers 12 residues. The ends lost 7 bases at V and 3 bases at J; junction bases unmatched: 4. The CDR3 spells CASSREGYEQYF. CDR3 DNA: TGCGCCAGCTCGAGGGAGGGCTACGAGCAGTACTTC.

The chain joins TRBV10-3 to TRBJ1-1; D unresolved. Germline CDR1 and CDR2: ENHRY and SYGVKD. The ends were cut back, 0 bases at V and 7 bases at J, with 15 bases in the middle. The CDR3 has 15 residues. The CDR3 sequence: CAISESGDWWGEAFF. The DNA of the CDR3 is TGTGCCATCAGTGAGTCGGGAGACTGGTGGGGTGAAGCTTTCTTT.

Points on this clone: A far larger clone is only one base removed, so a read error is likely. The sample holds other DNA sequences that translate to the same CDR3. This sequence joins TRBV30 and TRBJ2-1; D unclear. This CDR3 contains 12 residues. Germline CDR1 is GTSNPN and CDR2 is SVGIG (reference sequence). The CDR3 nucleotides are TGCGCCTGGAGTGGACCCCCGGGTGAGCAGTTCTTC. Translated: CAWSGPPGEQFF.

V gene TRBV5-4 combines with J gene TRBJ1-3, with 8 positions matching TRBD1. Germline assignment: CDR1 SGHNT and CDR2 YYREEE (reference sequence). Losses at the gene ends were 0 bases for V and 0 bases for J; bases not matched to a gene: 5. This CDR3 is 17 amino acids long. CDR3 sequence reads: CASSLGGTGLSGNTIYF. CDR3 bases: TGTGCCAGCAGCTTGGGCGGGACAGGACTCTCTGGAAACACCATATATTTT.

V usage is TRBV4-2 and J usage is TRBJ1-4; D ambiguous. V was shortened by 0 bases and J by 7 bases, with 9 bases between the two germline ends. Germline CDR1 is LGHNA and CDR2 is YNFKEQ. CDR3 size: 14 residues. For the CDR3, the DNA is TGTGCCAGCAGCCAAGAAGGAGTGGCTGAAAAACTGTTTTTT. Protein: CASSQEGVAEKLFF.

This clone showed up many times. The V and J genes are TRBV15 and TRBJ1-5, with unresolved D. Germline V lookup: CDR1 LNHNV, CDR2 YYDKDF (reference sequence). The CDR3 consists of 16 residues. V lost 0 bases and J 3 bases, leaving 12 bases between the germline ends. The CDR3 is CATSRDGHTNNQPQHF. The CDR3 DNA reads TGTGCCACCAGCAGAGATGGGCACACAAACAATCAGCCCCAGCATTTT.

This clone was seen once. The chain carries TRBV7-2 and TRBJ2-3, with D unresolved. Germline-derived CDR1 and CDR2 are SGHTA and FQGNSA. The CDR3 sequence is 13 residues long. Trimming removed 2 bases at V and 8 bases at J, with 11 bases between. The DNA for the CDR3 is TGTGCCAGCAGCTTACCCGTGGGTGTTACGCAGTATTTT. Protein sequence: CASSLPVGVTQYF.

The chain recombines TRBV28 with TRBJ1-5; 8 bases line up with TRBD1. The J segment lost 3 bases and the V segment lost 6 bases, leaving 4 bases of the junction unmatched. This CDR3 has 14 residues. CDR1 and CDR2 (germline): MDHEN, SYDVKM. The CDR3 DNA sequence: TGTGCCAGCAGAACGACAGGGGACAATCAGCCCCAGCATTTT. Protein sequence: CASRTTGDNQPQHF.

This sequence joins TRBV6-5 and TRBJ1-5, with D perhaps TRBD1 (6 bases). There are 14 residues in the CDR3. The V and J ends lost 0 bases and 5 bases respectively, with 8 bases between them. Looked up from germline, CDR1 is MNHEY and CDR2 is SVGAGI. This CDR3 is CASSYSAGDQPQHF. The CDR3 DNA reads TGTGCCAGCAGTTACTCGGCAGGGGATCAGCCCCAGCATTTT.

This clone was found a few times. A single base is all that separates this from a far larger clone, so a read error is likely. The rearrangement links TRBV7-8 to TRBJ2-7; D remains ambiguous. V was cut by 7 bases and J by 2 bases, with 18 bases left in between. Germline V lookup: CDR1 SGHVS, CDR2 FQNEAQ. CDR3 size: 15 residues. This CDR3 is CASNFLRYSPYEQYF. For the CDR3, the DNA is TGTGCCAGCAATTTCCTCCGCTACTCACCCTACGAGCAGTACTTC.

The V call is TRBV15, the J call TRBJ2-5, with a weak D call TRBD2 (6 bases). The CDR3 length is 14 residues. Germline loops: CDR1 LNHNV, CDR2 YYDKDF (reference sequence). V lost 0 bases to trimming and J lost 5 bases, with 10 bases between them. CDR3 loop: CATSRDLGRETQYF. In DNA form, the CDR3 reads TGTGCCACCAGCAGAGATTTGGGGAGGGAGACCCAGTACTTC.

This clone has a count of ten or more. Other nucleotide sequences from this sample produce the same CDR3. V gene TRBV11-2 combines with J gene TRBJ2-2; D possibly corresponds to TRBD2 (6 bases). Trimming took 3 bases from V and 4 from J, leaving 6 bases between them. CDR1 SGHAT and CDR2 FQNNGV come from the germline V gene. The CDR3 is 13 residues long. The CDR3 nucleotides read TGTGCCAGCAGCTTGGGGGGCACCGGGGAGCTGTTTTTT. As protein: CASSLGGTGELFF. The full variable domain, rest sourced from reference TRBV11-2 and TRBJ2-2, is EAGVAQSPRYKIIEKRQSVAFWCNPISGHATLYWYQQILGQGPKLLIQFQNNGVVDDSQLPKDRFSAERLKGVDSTLKIQPAKLEDSAVYLCASSLGGTGELFFGEGSRLTVL.

This clone was seen repeatedly, ten times or more. The chain carries TRBV5-4 and TRBJ1-2; D unclear. Germline V gene sequence: CDR1 SGHNT, CDR2 YYREEE (reference sequence). This CDR3 has 12 amino acids. Trimming cost V 4 bases and J 5 bases, with 9 bases left between them. The CDR3, as DNA: TGTGCCAGCAGCACCGGAGTATATGGCTACACCTTC. This gives the protein CASSTGVYGYTF.

This sequence joins TRBV9 and TRBJ2-3, with TRBD2 matching over 9 bases. Germline V gene data show CDR1 as SGDLS and CDR2 as YYNGEE. This CDR3 spans 18 amino acids. The V and J ends lost 0 bases and 0 bases, in that order; junction bases with no gene match: 8. The CDR3 region is CASSVVAGDLVSTDTQYF. As DNA, the CDR3 is TGTGCCAGCAGCGTAGTAGCGGGGGACCTGGTTAGCACAGATACGCAGTATTTT.

Comment on this clone: Compared with germline, one end of the junction differs, possibly owing to a read error. V gene TRBV4-1 combines with J gene TRBJ2-2; weak D call: TRBD1 (6 bases). CDR3 length: 18 residues. Germline loops: CDR1 MGHRA, CDR2 YSYEKL. The CDR3: CASSQGLPRGDDTEELFF. Written as DNA, the CDR3 is TGCGCCAGCAGCCAAGGACTCCCCAGGGGAGACGACACCGAGGAGCTGTTTTTT.

The chain has TRBV30 and TRBJ1-3; D call uncertain. The end of the DNA is better explained by TRBJ2-2, so the J call may be wrong. CDR1 is GTSNPN, CDR2 SVGIG, per germline (reference sequence). The CDR3 covers 12 residues. CDR3 loop: CAWSVPVTELFF. As DNA, the CDR3 is TGTGCCTGGAGTGTACCGGTAACGGAGCTGTTTTTT.

A single count supports this clone. This likely stems from a read error, as it lies one base from a far larger clone. The gene calls are TRBV7-3 and TRBJ1-2; 10 nucleotides match TRBD1. Germline V lookup: CDR1 SGHTA, CDR2 FQGTGA. This CDR3 has 14 amino acids. CDR3 sequence reads: CASSLTGQGDGCTF. CDR3 sequence (DNA): TGTGCCAGCAGCTTAACCGGACAGGGGGATGGCTGCACCTTC.

The V call is TRBV7-9, the J call TRBJ1-5, with 8 bases identical to TRBD1. V shed 1 base and J 3 bases; nucleotides not matched to a gene: 2. The CDR3 is 15 residues long. CDR1 is SEHNR and CDR2 is FQNEAQ in the germline V gene (reference sequence). CDR3 loop: CASSLVTGDNQPQHF. CDR3 sequence (DNA): TGTGCCAGCAGCTTAGTGACAGGGGACAATCAGCCCCAGCATTTT.

The V and J genes are TRBV7-8 and TRBJ2-7, with 10 bases fitting TRBD1. Germline assignment: CDR1 SGHVS and CDR2 FQNEAQ. Trimming cost V 5 bases and J 7 bases; bases outside gene matches: 8. The CDR3 has 14 amino acids. DNA of the CDR3: TGTGCCAGCAGCCCCAGACAGGGGGCGGAAGAGCAGTACTTC. Its translation is CASSPRQGAEEQYF.

The rearrangement uses TRBV18 and TRBJ2-7; possibly TRBD2 for D (6 bases). The germline V gene encodes CDR1 KGHSH and CDR2 LQKENI. CDR3 size: 15 residues. V lost 1 base and J lost 2, with 12 bases in between. CDR3: CASSPREVATYEQYF. The CDR3 DNA is TGTGCCAGCTCACCACGGGAGGTCGCAACCTACGAGCAGTACTTC.

The chain couples TRBV5-6 to TRBJ2-7; TRBD2 might be the D (5 bases). Germline CDR1 SGHDT, CDR2 YYEEEE. This CDR3 is built from 15 residues. V shed 5 bases and J shed 0 bases, with 15 bases lying between them. The CDR3 nucleotides read TGTGCCAGCAGTCCCCCTGACGGGGACTCCTACGAGCAGTACTTC. Translating it yields CASSPPDGDSYEQYF.

This clone was recorded at least ten times. The V call is TRBV18, the J call TRBJ2-7; D might be TRBD1 (7 bases). Germline V gives CDR1 KGHSH, CDR2 LQKENI. The germline V and J ends were trimmed by 3 bases and 6 bases, with 27 bases remaining between them. The CDR3 contains 18 residues. As DNA, the CDR3 is TGTGCCAGCTCACCCAAGGTGCAGGAGGAGGGACAGAGGCTCGAGCAGTACTTC. It encodes CASSPKVQEEGQRLEQYF.